The 21 T cell receptor beta chains below all came from one sample that was sequenced in a study of OX40 agonist ivuxolimab in advanced cancers. Repertoires were generated with immunoSEQ multiplex PCR, while TCRdb's copy carries only in-frame clones and drops some. This repertoire shows around 60,000 clones, 80% to 95% found once; its top ten account for just under 25%. The sequenced sample was CD4+ or CD8+ T cells sorted from blood, obtained in a trial of the OX40 agonist ivuxolimab. These receptors were taken from an adult with an advanced solid tumor such as melanoma, head and neck, liver or kidney cancer.

The chain couples TRBV11-2 to TRBJ2-7, with D perhaps TRBD1 or TRBD2 (5 bases each). Germline V gene sequence: CDR1 SGHAT, CDR2 FQNNGV. V gave up 4 bases and J gave up 6 bases, with 16 bases separating them. This CDR3 comprises 14 residues. CDR3 residues: CASSSLTRDAEQYF. Written as DNA, the CDR3 is TGTGCCAGCAGCTCACTTACCAGGGACGCCGAGCAGTACTTC.

The rearrangement joins TRBV15 to TRBJ2-1; D is ambiguous. The CDR3 spans 16 residues. Germline CDR1 and CDR2: LNHNV and YYDKDF (reference sequence). Deletions cut 1 base from V and 0 bases from J, with 10 bases between. In nucleotides, the CDR3 is TGTGCCACCAGCAGAGTGGCCCAAACCTCCTACAATGAGCAGTTCTTC. Protein product: CATSRVAQTSYNEQFF.

The chain carries TRBV2 and TRBJ2-7; D is possibly TRBD1 (6 bases). CDR3 length: 15 residues. Trimming stripped 7 bases from V and 0 bases from J, with 16 bases between. Germline V gene sequence: CDR1 SNHLY, CDR2 FYNNEI. The CDR3 is CASNGNRDNSYEQYF. CDR3 nucleotide sequence: TGTGCCAGCAACGGAAACCGGGACAACTCCTACGAGCAGTACTTC.

CDR3 region: CASSLPFPLHEQYF. The DNA for the CDR3 is TGTGCCAGCAGTTTACCCTTCCCCCTCCACGAGCAGTACTTC. The chain combines TRBV28 with TRBJ2-7, with D unresolved. V lost 2 bases and J lost 5, with 13 bases in between. Germline V gene sequence: CDR1 MDHEN, CDR2 SYDVKM. This CDR3 contains 14 residues.

The V call is TRBV28, the J call TRBJ2-1, with TRBD2 identical over 7 bases. This CDR3 has 14 amino acids. Unmatched junction bases numbered 8, after V lost 7 bases and J lost 5 bases. The V gene's germline CDR1 is MDHEN and CDR2 SYDVKM. For the CDR3, the DNA is TGTGCCAGCACCTCGGGGGGAGAGGACAATGAGCAGTTCTTC. Its translation is CASTSGGEDNEQFF.

The V call is TRBV11-2, the J call TRBJ2-7, with 11 bases that match TRBD1. This CDR3 contains 14 residues. Germline V CDR1 and CDR2: SGHAT, FQNNGV. Trimming took 4 bases from V and 3 from J; bases not matched to a gene: 2. DNA of the CDR3: TGTGCCAGCAGCTCCGGGACAGGGGGCTACGAGCAGTACTTC. It encodes CASSSGTGGYEQYF.

By frequency in the sample, this clone is medium-sized. This chain uses TRBV4-1 with TRBJ2-7; 7 nucleotides align to TRBD1. The CDR3 runs to 14 residues. Germline trimming cut 6 bases from V and 2 bases from J; bases unmatched to any gene: 7. Germline CDR1 reads MGHRA; CDR2 reads YSYEKL. The CDR3 coding sequence is TGCGCCAGCAGTCTGGACAGGACCGCCTACGAGCAGTACTTC. Translation gives CASSLDRTAYEQYF.

This rearrangement joins TRBV6-4 to TRBJ1-3; 7 bases are a match to TRBD1. Germline V gene data show CDR1 as MRHNA and CDR2 as SNTAGT. The CDR3 is 18 residues long. V lost 10 bases and J lost 0; bases outside the gene matches: 18. In DNA, the CDR3 is TGTGCCAACTCCGAAAAGTCCGGGACAGCGAGCTCTGGAAACACCATATATTTT. Residues: CANSEKSGTASSGNTIYF.

This CDR3 reads CASSLGRAANYGYTF. DNA of the CDR3: TGTGCCAGCAGCCTAGGGAGGGCAGCTAACTATGGCTACACCTTC. The chain links TRBV7-2 to TRBJ1-2; D gene unclear. CDR1 SGHTA and CDR2 FQGNSA come from the germline V gene. Trimming took 5 bases from V and 0 from J, leaving 13 bases between them. The CDR3 has 15 residues. The full variable domain, with the rest looked up from reference TRBV7-2 and TRBJ1-2, is GAGVSQSPSNKVTEKGKDVELRCDPISGHTALYWYRQSLGQGLEFLIYFQGNSAPDKSGLPSDRFSAERTGGSVSTLTIQRTQQEDSAVYLCASSLGRAANYGYTFGSGTRLTVV.

The genes are TRBV4-1 and TRBJ1-1; D gene uncertain. The germline CDR1 and CDR2 sequences are MGHRA and YSYEKL. This CDR3 spans 15 amino acids. V was clipped by 4 bases and J by 6 bases, with 18 bases between them. The CDR3 DNA reads as TGCGCCAGCAGCCCTTCTTTCCAAACCCTCCCTGAAGCTTTCTTT. This sequence encodes CASSPSFQTLPEAFF.

The table lists this clone with a count of one. This chain uses TRBV14 with TRBJ2-1; 9 bases fit TRBD1. CDR3 length: 16 amino acids. The V gene's germline CDR1 is SGHDN and CDR2 FVKESK. V dropped 4 bases and J dropped 7; count of bases not matched to a gene: 11. The CDR3 nucleotides read TGTGCCAGCAGCCCGTTTCTTGGACAGGGGATGAATGAGCAGTTCTTC. The encoded protein is CASSPFLGQGMNEQFF.

This rearrangement joins TRBV2 to TRBJ2-5; D not certain. Trimming took 1 base from V and 5 from J, leaving 14 bases between them. The CDR3 has 15 residues. The germline gives CDR1 SNHLY, CDR2 FYNNEI. CDR3 region: CASSEGTVRAETQYF. Written as DNA, the CDR3 is TGTGCCAGCAGTGAAGGCACAGTTCGGGCCGAGACCCAGTACTTC.

This chain uses TRBV14 with TRBJ2-6; possible D gene TRBD1, 6 bases. Germline V CDR1 and CDR2: SGHDN, FVKESK. The CDR3 loop spans 17 amino acids. Trimming removed 4 bases from V and 0 bases from J, with 13 bases in between. Here the CDR3 reads CASSLGTFVSGANVLTF. In nucleotides, the CDR3 is TGTGCCAGCAGCCTGGGGACATTCGTCTCTGGGGCCAACGTCCTGACTTTC.

The chain joins TRBV19 to TRBJ1-2; 9 nucleotides line up with TRBD1. This CDR3 has 15 residues. The V gene's germline CDR1 is LNHDA and CDR2 SQIVND (reference sequence). After removal of 5 bases from V and 2 bases from J, the junction contained 6 bases not matched to a gene. The CDR3 is CASSWRQGGNYGYTF. CDR3 nucleotides: TGTGCCAGTAGTTGGAGACAGGGGGGGAACTATGGCTACACCTTC.

The gene calls are TRBV27 and TRBJ2-7; D gene unclear. Trimming cost V 4 bases and J 2 bases, with 9 bases left between them. The germline V gene encodes CDR1 MNHEY and CDR2 SMNVEV (reference sequence). This CDR3 region has 13 residues. The CDR3 loop reads CASSSSPTYEQYF. The CDR3 region has the DNA TGTGCCAGCAGTTCCTCCCCCACCTACGAGCAGTACTTC.

This clone was detected once. The chain couples TRBV28 to TRBJ2-3; D not certain. V was shortened by 5 bases and J by 2 bases, with 11 bases between the two germline ends. The CDR3 has 14 amino acids. CDR1 is MDHEN, CDR2 SYDVKM, per germline. CDR3 region: CASSPRLNTDTQYF. Written as DNA, the CDR3 is TGTGCCAGCAGTCCCCGACTGAACACAGATACGCAGTATTTT.

The genes are TRBV15 and TRBJ1-4; tentative D call: TRBD1 (5 bases). The germline V and J ends were trimmed by 0 bases and 5 bases, with 10 bases remaining between them. The length of the CDR3 is 15 residues. Germline V gene data show CDR1 as LNHNV and CDR2 as YYDKDF (reference sequence). The CDR3 DNA reads TGTGCCACCAGCAGAGAGGCGACAGTGAATGAAAAACTGTTTTTT. It specifies CATSREATVNEKLFF.

The chain recombines TRBV19 with TRBJ2-7, with a weak D call TRBD1 (5 bases). V was shortened by 5 bases and J by 5 bases, with 16 bases between the two germline ends. From germline, CDR1 is LNHDA and CDR2 SQIVND (reference sequence). The CDR3 totals 14 residues. CDR3 in amino acids: CASSPRWAGHEQYF. In DNA form, the CDR3 reads TGTGCCAGTAGTCCCCGCTGGGCAGGGCACGAGCAGTACTTC.

J is TRBJ2-2 and V is TRBV9; TRBD2 might be the D (6 bases). V was cut by 2 bases and J by 1 base, with 9 bases left in between. There are 15 residues in the CDR3. The germline V gene has CDR1 SGDLS and CDR2 YYNGEE. The CDR3 nucleotides read TGTGCCAGCAGCGTGGGGACTGAGAACACCGGGGAGCTGTTTTTT. It encodes CASSVGTENTGELFF.

The chain combines TRBV27 with TRBJ2-1; TRBD1 or TRBD2 may be the D gene (5 bases each). V lost 4 bases to trimming and J lost 3 bases, with 13 bases between them. The CDR3 totals 15 residues. Germline assignment: CDR1 MNHEY and CDR2 SMNVEV (reference sequence). CDR3 bases: TGTGCCAGCAGTTCCCGGGGCGACTACTACAATGAGCAGTTCTTC. It codes for CASSSRGDYYNEQFF.

V and J are TRBV19 and TRBJ1-3; D unclear. V was pared by 5 bases and J by 0 bases, with 8 bases between. Germline CDR1 is LNHDA and CDR2 is SQIVND (reference sequence). The CDR3 totals 14 residues. CDR3 nucleotide sequence: TGTGCCAGTAGTGCAGGCGTCTCTGGAAACACCATATATTTT. Translated: CASSAGVSGNTIYF.